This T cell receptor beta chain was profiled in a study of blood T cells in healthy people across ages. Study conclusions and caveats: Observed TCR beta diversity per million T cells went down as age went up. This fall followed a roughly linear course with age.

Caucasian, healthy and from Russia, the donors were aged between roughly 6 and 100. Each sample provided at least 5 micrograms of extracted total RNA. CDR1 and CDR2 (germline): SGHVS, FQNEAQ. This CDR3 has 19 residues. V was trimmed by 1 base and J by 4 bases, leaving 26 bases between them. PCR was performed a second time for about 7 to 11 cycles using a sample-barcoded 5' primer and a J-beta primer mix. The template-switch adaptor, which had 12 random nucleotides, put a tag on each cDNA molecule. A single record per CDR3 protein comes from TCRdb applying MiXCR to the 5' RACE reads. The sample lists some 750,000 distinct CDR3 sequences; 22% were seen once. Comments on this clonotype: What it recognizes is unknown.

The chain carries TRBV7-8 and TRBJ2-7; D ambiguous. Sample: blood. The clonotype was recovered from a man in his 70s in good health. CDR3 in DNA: TGTGCCAGCAGCTTAGGGCTTTTGTCCCAATCAGCCCTTGCGTACGAGCAGTACTTC. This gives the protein CASSLGLLSQSALAYEQYF. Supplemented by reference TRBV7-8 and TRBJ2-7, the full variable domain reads GAGVSQSPRYKVAKRGQDVALRCDPISGHVSLFWYQQALGQGPEFLTYFQNEAQLDKSGLPSDRFFAERPEGSVSTLKIQRTQQEDSAVYLCASSLGLLSQSALAYEQYFGPGTRLTVT.